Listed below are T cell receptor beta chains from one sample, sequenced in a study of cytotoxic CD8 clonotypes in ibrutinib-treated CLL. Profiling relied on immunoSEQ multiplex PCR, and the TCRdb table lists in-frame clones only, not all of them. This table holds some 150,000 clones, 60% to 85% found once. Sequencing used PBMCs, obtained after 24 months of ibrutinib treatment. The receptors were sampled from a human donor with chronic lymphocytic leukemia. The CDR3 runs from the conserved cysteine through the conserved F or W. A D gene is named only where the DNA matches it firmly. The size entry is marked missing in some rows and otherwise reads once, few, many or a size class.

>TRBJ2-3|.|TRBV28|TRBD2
TGTGCCAGCAGCCTGGGGCTAGCGGGAGGGGCAGATACGCAGTATTTT
CASSLGLAGGADTQYF
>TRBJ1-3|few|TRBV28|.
TGTGCCAGCATGCGGGGTAACGCTGGAAACACCATATATTTT
CASMRGNAGNTIYF
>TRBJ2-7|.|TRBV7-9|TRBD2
TGTGCCAGCAGCTCAGGGCGGGAGCGAGCCTACGAGCAGTACTTC
CASSSGRERAYEQYF
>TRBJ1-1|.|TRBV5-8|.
TGTGCCAGCAGCTCTACCGGCACTGAAGCTTTCTTT
CASSSTGTEAFF
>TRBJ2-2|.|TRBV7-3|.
TGTGCCAGCAGCTTAATGGGCGGGGCCACCGGGGAGCTGTTTTTT
CASSLMGGATGELFF
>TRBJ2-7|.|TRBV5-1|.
TGCGCCAGCAGCTCCTCCCTCACTACCTCCCCCTACGAGCAGTACTTC
CASSSSLTTSPYEQYF
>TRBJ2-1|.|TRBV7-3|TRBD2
TGTGCCAGCAGCTTGACTAGCGGGAGAGGAAATGAGCAGTTCTTC
CASSLTSGRGNEQFF
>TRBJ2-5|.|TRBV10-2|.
TGCGCCAGCAGTGAGCGGGGGACAGTACGGTGGGAGACCCAGTACTTC
CASSERGTVRWETQYF
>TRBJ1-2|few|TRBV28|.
TGTGCCAGCACCCGGGGCGGCTCATATGGCTACACCTTC
CASTRGGSYGYTF
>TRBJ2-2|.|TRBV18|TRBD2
TGTGCCAGCTCAACCCGACTAGCGGGAGATACCGGGGAGCTGTTTTTT
CASSTRLAGDTGELFF
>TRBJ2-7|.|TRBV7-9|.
TGTGCCAGCAGCTTACCTCTTGCGGGGGCGCCTTACGAGCAGTACTTC
CASSLPLAGAPYEQYF
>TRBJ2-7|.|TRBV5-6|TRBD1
TGTGCCAGCAGCCCCCGGGACAGGTTCACCTACGAGCAGTACTTC
CASSPRDRFTYEQYF
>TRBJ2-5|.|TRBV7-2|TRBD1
TGTGCCAGCAGCTCTTCCGCCGGGACAGAAGAGACCCAGTACTTC
CASSSSAGTEETQYF
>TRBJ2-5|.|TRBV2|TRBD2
TGTGCCAGCAGTGAGAGGGGTCTAGCGGGGCCCGGGGGGGAGACCCAGTACTTC
CASSERGLAGPGGETQYF
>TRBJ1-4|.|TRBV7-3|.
TGTGCCAGCAGCCTCAACGGGACAACAACTAATGAAAAACTGTTTTTT
CASSLNGTTTNEKLFF
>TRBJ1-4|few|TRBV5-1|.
TGCGCCAGCAGCTTGGGCAGGGAACTGTTTTTT
CASSLGRELFF
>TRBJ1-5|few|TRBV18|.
TGTGCCAGCTCACCAGCGGGCGCGGGCAATCAGCCCCAGCATTTT
CASSPAGAGNQPQHF
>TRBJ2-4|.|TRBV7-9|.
TGTGCCAGCAGCCCGACAGAGAAACTAGCCAAAAACATTCAGTACTTC
CASSPTEKLAKNIQYF
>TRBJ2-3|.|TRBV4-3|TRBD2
TGCGCCAGCAGCCAAGAAGGGACTAGCGGGAGGTTGGGTAGCACAGATACGCAGTATTTT
CASSQEGTSGRLGSTDTQYF
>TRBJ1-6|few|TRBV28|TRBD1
TGTGCCAGCAGAATGGGGGACAGGGATTCACCCCTCCACTTT
CASRMGDRDSPLHF
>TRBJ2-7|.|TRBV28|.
TGTGCCAGCAGTCCGACAGCCCGGGTCGGGTACTTC
CASSPTARVGYF
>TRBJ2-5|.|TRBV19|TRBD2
TGTGCCAGTAGTCCTACTGGAGCGGGGGAGGAGTACTTC
CASSPTGAGEEYF
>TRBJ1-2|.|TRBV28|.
TGTGCCAGCAGTCTCCGGCCCCGCGAGGGAGGCTACACCTTC
CASSLRPREGGYTF
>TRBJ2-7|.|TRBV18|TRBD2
TGTGCCAGCTCGGTAGCGGGGTCCTACGAGCAGTACTTC
CASSVAGSYEQYF
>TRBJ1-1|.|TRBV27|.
TGTGCCAGCAGTTTTTTCATGAACACTGAAGCTTTCTTT
CASSFFMNTEAFF
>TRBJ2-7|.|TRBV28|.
TGTGCCAGCAGTCTTCCAGGAAGGGGCCACGAGCAGTACTTC
CASSLPGRGHEQYF
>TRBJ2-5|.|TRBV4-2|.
TGTGCCAGCAGCCAAGATGGGAAGGAGACCCAGTACTTC
CASSQDGKETQYF
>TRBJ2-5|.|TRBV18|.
TGTGCCAGCTCACCCCAAAACGGGGAGACCCAGTACTTC
CASSPQNGETQYF
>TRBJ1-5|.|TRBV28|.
TGTGCCAGCAGTTTCGGGGGGCTTGGTCAGCCCCAGCATTTT
CASSFGGLGQPQHF
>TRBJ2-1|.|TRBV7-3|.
TGTGCCAGCAGCACCCGGACGAGTTCCTACAATGAGCAGTTCTTC
CASSTRTSSYNEQFF
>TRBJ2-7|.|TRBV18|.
TGTGCCAGCTCACCAAATGACCCGGGCCGGCAGTACTTC
CASSPNDPGRQYF